Listed below are T cell receptor beta chains from one sample, sequenced in a study of OX40 agonist ivuxolimab in advanced cancers. Sequencing was performed with immunoSEQ multiplex PCR; in TCRdb, only in-frame clones are kept and a portion is missing. The repertoire has roughly 80,000 clones, 90% of them found once; the top ten carry about 1.8%. The sequences come from CD4+ or CD8+ T cells sorted from blood, collected in a trial of the OX40 agonist ivuxolimab. Every receptor here comes from an adult with an advanced solid tumor such as melanoma, head and neck, liver or kidney cancer. Both conserved end residues are part of each CDR3. The D gene is left open where the match is weak. Not every row has a clone size; where given, it reads once, few, many or a size class.

clone size: few; D gene: NA; J gene: TRBJ1-6; V gene: TRBV10-3; CDR3 DNA: TGTGCCATCAGTCCCGCAGGGCCAGGTGGTTCACCCCTCCACTTT; CDR3 protein: CAISPAGPGGSPLHF
clone size: once; D gene: NA; J gene: TRBJ1-1; V gene: TRBV27; CDR3 DNA: TGTGCCAGCAGTGGAGCTACCGGAGGGAACACTGAAGCTTTCTTT; CDR3 protein: CASSGATGGNTEAFF
clone size: NA; D gene: NA; J gene: TRBJ2-3; V gene: TRBV7-3; CDR3 DNA: TGTGCCAGCAGTTTGGACGGGGATTACACAGATACGCAGTATTTT; CDR3 protein: CASSLDGDYTDTQYF
clone size: NA; D gene: NA; J gene: TRBJ2-5; V gene: TRBV29-1; CDR3 DNA: TGCAGCGGAGAGCTCCAAGAGACCCAGTACTTC; CDR3 protein: CSGELQETQYF
clone size: once; D gene: NA; J gene: TRBJ2-5; V gene: TRBV5-7; CDR3 DNA: TGTGCCAGCAGCTCGACAGACCAAGAGACCCAGTACTTC; CDR3 protein: CASSSTDQETQYF
clone size: NA; D gene: NA; J gene: TRBJ2-3; V gene: TRBV7-8; CDR3 DNA: TGTGCCAGCAGCTTAGACTCTACAGATACGCAGTATTTT; CDR3 protein: CASSLDSTDTQYF
clone size: NA; D gene: NA; J gene: TRBJ2-7; V gene: TRBV5-1; CDR3 DNA: TGCGCCAGCAGCTTGGGGGAGCCCTCCGAGCAGTACTTC; CDR3 protein: CASSLGEPSEQYF
clone size: NA; D gene: NA; J gene: TRBJ2-1; V gene: TRBV6-5; CDR3 DNA: TGTGCCAGCAGAACGTCGACGGGTGAGCAGTTCTTC; CDR3 protein: CASRTSTGEQFF
clone size: NA; D gene: TRBD1; J gene: TRBJ2-1; V gene: TRBV28; CDR3 DNA: TGTGCCAGCAGCCTTAGGGGACAGGGGCTCAATGAGCAGTTCTTC; CDR3 protein: CASSLRGQGLNEQFF
clone size: NA; D gene: TRBD2; J gene: TRBJ2-1; V gene: TRBV18; CDR3 DNA: TGTGCCAGCTCACCAAGCAGCGGGAGGGCCAATGAGCAGTTCTTC; CDR3 protein: CASSPSSGRANEQFF
clone size: NA; D gene: TRBD1; J gene: TRBJ1-5; V gene: TRBV28; CDR3 DNA: TGTGCCAGCAGTTGGACAGGGGGCCCCCAGCATTTT; CDR3 protein: CASSWTGGPQHF
clone size: NA; D gene: NA; J gene: TRBJ2-2; V gene: TRBV19; CDR3 DNA: TGTGCCAGTAGTATGGCAGGGGACACCGGGGAGCTGTTTTTT; CDR3 protein: CASSMAGDTGELFF
clone size: NA; D gene: NA; J gene: TRBJ2-2; V gene: TRBV5-1; CDR3 DNA: TGCGCCAGCAGCTTGATGAGTAACACCGGGGAGCTGTTTTTT; CDR3 protein: CASSLMSNTGELFF
clone size: NA; D gene: TRBD2; J gene: TRBJ2-1; V gene: TRBV6-1; CDR3 DNA: TGTGCCAGCACCAAGGGACTAGCGGTATTGGTCTTC; CDR3 protein: CASTKGLAVLVF
clone size: NA; D gene: NA; J gene: TRBJ2-3; V gene: TRBV6-1; CDR3 DNA: TGTGCCAGCAGTGAAGTTGGGGGACTCCGACGACATACGCAGTATTTT; CDR3 protein: CASSEVGGLRRHTQYF
clone size: once; D gene: TRBD1; J gene: TRBJ1-5; V gene: TRBV18; CDR3 DNA: TGTGCCAGCACCGACAGGGATGGCCAGCCCCAGCATTTT; CDR3 protein: CASTDRDGQPQHF
clone size: NA; D gene: TRBD2; J gene: TRBJ2-5; V gene: TRBV5-1; CDR3 DNA: TGCGCCAGCAGCTTGGGTCCCGGACTAGCGCAAGAGACCCAGTACTTC; CDR3 protein: CASSLGPGLAQETQYF
clone size: once; D gene: NA; J gene: TRBJ2-5; V gene: TRBV9; CDR3 DNA: TGTGCCAGCAGCGTAGCGGCAGGGCACGAGACCCAGTACTTC; CDR3 protein: CASSVAAGHETQYF
clone size: NA; D gene: NA; J gene: TRBJ2-7; V gene: TRBV10-3; CDR3 DNA: TGTGCCATCAGTGAAGAAGGCTACGAGCAGTACTTC; CDR3 protein: CAISEEGYEQYF
clone size: NA; D gene: NA; J gene: TRBJ2-5; V gene: TRBV4-1; CDR3 DNA: TGCGCCAGCAGCCAAGATCGTGAAGGGACCCAGTACTTC; CDR3 protein: CASSQDREGTQYF
clone size: NA; D gene: NA; J gene: TRBJ2-3; V gene: TRBV6-1; CDR3 DNA: TGTGCCACAGGCGACCGGACAGCAAGCACAGATACGCAGTATTTT; CDR3 protein: CATGDRTASTDTQYF
clone size: NA; D gene: NA; J gene: TRBJ2-7; V gene: TRBV7-8; CDR3 DNA: TGTGCCAGCAGCTCCGACAATTACGAGCAGTACTTC; CDR3 protein: CASSSDNYEQYF
clone size: NA; D gene: TRBD1; J gene: TRBJ1-6; V gene: TRBV27; CDR3 DNA: TGTGCCAGCAGTTTAACATGGGACAGTAATTCACCCCTCCACTTT; CDR3 protein: CASSLTWDSNSPLHF
clone size: NA; D gene: TRBD1; J gene: TRBJ1-2; V gene: TRBV6-5; CDR3 DNA: TGTGCCAGCAGTCCCCCGGACAGGCTAAACACCTTC; CDR3 protein: CASSPPDRLNTF
clone size: NA; D gene: TRBD2; J gene: TRBJ2-1; V gene: TRBV19; CDR3 DNA: TGTGCCAGTAGTCCACAAGCGGGAGTACTTGAGCAGTTCTTC; CDR3 protein: CASSPQAGVLEQFF
clone size: NA; D gene: TRBD2; J gene: TRBJ2-1; V gene: TRBV11-3; CDR3 DNA: TGTGCCAGCGGTCCCCTAGCGGTTAATGAGCAGTTCTTC; CDR3 protein: CASGPLAVNEQFF
clone size: NA; D gene: TRBD2; J gene: TRBJ2-3; V gene: TRBV10-3; CDR3 DNA: TGTGCCACCGGGATGGGACTAGCGGGAACAGATACGCAGTATTTT; CDR3 protein: CATGMGLAGTDTQYF
clone size: NA; D gene: NA; J gene: TRBJ2-7; V gene: TRBV2; CDR3 DNA: TGTGCCAGCAGAATAGGTTCTAGCTCCTACGAGCAGTACTTC; CDR3 protein: CASRIGSSSYEQYF
clone size: NA; D gene: NA; J gene: TRBJ1-2; V gene: TRBV30; CDR3 DNA: NA; CDR3 protein: CAWVGQGSRFF
clone size: NA; D gene: TRBD2; J gene: TRBJ2-7; V gene: TRBV11-3; CDR3 DNA: TGTGCCAGCAGCTTAGTAGGTAGCGGGCACTCCTACGAGCAGTACTTC; CDR3 protein: CASSLVGSGHSYEQYF
clone size: NA; D gene: TRBD1; J gene: TRBJ1-2; V gene: TRBV7-9; CDR3 DNA: TGTGCCAGCAGGACGACAGGGACCAATGGCTACACCTTC; CDR3 protein: CASRTTGTNGYTF
clone size: once; D gene: NA; J gene: TRBJ1-2; V gene: TRBV6-5; CDR3 DNA: TGTGCCAGCAGTTCCCTGACTCCTGAAATCTATGGCTACACCTTC; CDR3 protein: CASSSLTPEIYGYTF
clone size: NA; D gene: NA; J gene: TRBJ1-1; V gene: TRBV6-4; CDR3 DNA: TGTGCCAGCAGTGACTTCCTTGGCACTGAAGCTTTCTTT; CDR3 protein: CASSDFLGTEAFF
clone size: NA; D gene: NA; J gene: TRBJ2-5; V gene: TRBV18; CDR3 DNA: TGTGCCAGCTCACCACCGACAGAGACCCAGTACTTC; CDR3 protein: CASSPPTETQYF
clone size: NA; D gene: NA; J gene: TRBJ2-1; V gene: TRBV2; CDR3 DNA: TGTGCCAGCAGCGCCCGGGTAGCCATCCCCGATGAGCAGTTCTTC; CDR3 protein: CASSARVAIPDEQFF
clone size: NA; D gene: NA; J gene: TRBJ2-5; V gene: TRBV6-5; CDR3 DNA: TGTGCCAGCAGTTACGAACTACCAGGGACCCAAGAGACCCAGTACTTC; CDR3 protein: CASSYELPGTQETQYF
clone size: NA; D gene: TRBD1; J gene: TRBJ1-2; V gene: TRBV18; CDR3 DNA: TGTGCCAGCTCACTGGGACAGGGGGAGCGAGCTAACTATGGCTACACCTTC; CDR3 protein: CASSLGQGERANYGYTF
clone size: NA; D gene: NA; J gene: TRBJ2-7; V gene: TRBV28; CDR3 DNA: TGTGCCAGCAGTCCTACAGGGAATCCCTACGAGCAGTACTTC; CDR3 protein: CASSPTGNPYEQYF
clone size: few; D gene: TRBD1; J gene: TRBJ2-7; V gene: TRBV11-3; CDR3 DNA: TGTGCCAGCAGCTCACGGGACAGGGGCTACGAGCAGTACTTC; CDR3 protein: CASSSRDRGYEQYF
clone size: once; D gene: NA; J gene: TRBJ2-7; V gene: TRBV2; CDR3 DNA: TGTGCCACCAAACAGGGATCAGCCTACGAGCAGTACTTC; CDR3 protein: CATKQGSAYEQYF
clone size: NA; D gene: TRBD1; J gene: TRBJ1-2; V gene: TRBV19; CDR3 DNA: TGTGCCAGTAGAAATAAAGGGGGCGGCTATGGCTACACCTTC; CDR3 protein: CASRNKGGGYGYTF
clone size: NA; D gene: TRBD1; J gene: TRBJ2-6; V gene: TRBV28; CDR3 DNA: TGTGCCAGCAGTTTACCTACAGGGGCTGGGGCCAACGTCCTGACTTTC; CDR3 protein: CASSLPTGAGANVLTF
clone size: NA; D gene: NA; J gene: TRBJ1-1; V gene: TRBV5-1; CDR3 DNA: TGCGCCAGCAGCTTGGAAGGGTCTGGGGGCACTGAAGCTTTCTTT; CDR3 protein: CASSLEGSGGTEAFF
clone size: NA; D gene: NA; J gene: TRBJ2-1; V gene: TRBV7-3; CDR3 DNA: TGTGCCAGCAGCTTAACGGGAGACCACAATGAGCAGTTCTTC; CDR3 protein: CASSLTGDHNEQFF
clone size: NA; D gene: TRBD1; J gene: TRBJ1-1; V gene: TRBV18; CDR3 DNA: TGTGCCAGCTCACCTGGACAGGGCCCGGGCACTGAAGCTTTCTTT; CDR3 protein: CASSPGQGPGTEAFF
clone size: few; D gene: NA; J gene: TRBJ1-1; V gene: TRBV18; CDR3 DNA: TGTGCCAGCTCATTAGGGCAGGACACTGAAGCTTTCTTT; CDR3 protein: CASSLGQDTEAFF
clone size: NA; D gene: NA; J gene: TRBJ2-7; V gene: TRBV7-2; CDR3 DNA: TGTGCCAGCAGCTTTTCCCCTGGATCCTACGAGCAGTACTTC; CDR3 protein: CASSFSPGSYEQYF
clone size: NA; D gene: NA; J gene: TRBJ2-1; V gene: TRBV18; CDR3 DNA: TGTGCCAGCTCACCACCGGGGGGGGCCCTCGGGAATGAGCAGTTCTTC; CDR3 protein: CASSPPGGALGNEQFF
clone size: NA; D gene: NA; J gene: TRBJ2-7; V gene: TRBV6-6; CDR3 DNA: TGTGCCAGCAGTTTAAAGACAGGCCAGTACGAGCAGTACTTC; CDR3 protein: CASSLKTGQYEQYF
clone size: NA; D gene: NA; J gene: TRBJ1-5; V gene: TRBV28; CDR3 DNA: TGTGCCAGCAGTTTGGGGTCAGGGGCCGGAGCTCAGCCCCAGCATTTT; CDR3 protein: CASSLGSGAGAQPQHF
clone size: NA; D gene: NA; J gene: TRBJ2-7; V gene: TRBV19; CDR3 DNA: TGTGCCACTGAGGGCCGACAGAGAAGCTCCTACGAGCAGTACTTC; CDR3 protein: CATEGRQRSSYEQYF
clone size: NA; D gene: TRBD2; J gene: TRBJ2-1; V gene: TRBV4-1; CDR3 DNA: TGCGCCAGCAGCCAAGGAGCCCTAGCGGGAGGTTCCTACAATGAGCAGTTCTTC; CDR3 protein: CASSQGALAGGSYNEQFF
clone size: NA; D gene: TRBD1; J gene: TRBJ1-6; V gene: TRBV19; CDR3 DNA: TGTGCCAGTAGCCCTCTCGGGACAGGAGGCTACTCACCCCTCCACTTT; CDR3 protein: CASSPLGTGGYSPLHF
clone size: NA; D gene: NA; J gene: TRBJ2-7; V gene: TRBV23-1; CDR3 DNA: TGCGCCAGCAGTCAATCCGGCGGTAGCTACGAGCAGTACTTC; CDR3 protein: CASSQSGGSYEQYF
clone size: NA; D gene: NA; J gene: TRBJ1-1; V gene: TRBV15; CDR3 DNA: TGTGCCACCAGCAGAGGAGGGGCCATGAACACTGAAGCTTTCTTT; CDR3 protein: CATSRGGAMNTEAFF
clone size: NA; D gene: NA; J gene: TRBJ1-2; V gene: TRBV5-1; CDR3 DNA: TGCGCCAGCAGCCCCACACCCGACAGGCTAACTAACTATGGCTACACCTTC; CDR3 protein: CASSPTPDRLTNYGYTF
clone size: once; D gene: NA; J gene: TRBJ2-7; V gene: TRBV30; CDR3 DNA: TGTGCCTGGAGGCCCGACTCCTACGAGCAGTACTTC; CDR3 protein: CAWRPDSYEQYF
clone size: NA; D gene: NA; J gene: TRBJ2-7; V gene: TRBV20-1; CDR3 DNA: TGCAGTGCTAGGTCCACGGGAGATATTCTATTC; CDR3 protein: CSARSTGDILF
clone size: NA; D gene: NA; J gene: TRBJ1-3; V gene: TRBV19; CDR3 DNA: TGTGCCAGTAGTAGATGGAACACCATATATTTT; CDR3 protein: CASSRWNTIYF
clone size: few; D gene: TRBD1; J gene: TRBJ2-5; V gene: TRBV7-2; CDR3 DNA: TGTGCCAGCAGCTTAACAGGGGGCCAAGAGACCCAGTACTTC; CDR3 protein: CASSLTGGQETQYF